The 27 T cell receptor beta chains in this list originate from one sample, sequenced in a study of blood T cells in healthy people across ages. A second 7 to 11 cycle PCR used barcoded and J-beta primers. TCRdb redid the calling of the 5' RACE reads with MiXCR, one entry per CDR3 protein. This table has some 930,000 distinct CDR3 sequences, roughly 29% appearing once. The same sample was also used in a study of T cells of mothers and their children.

The sequenced sample was blood. All receptors derive from a woman aged 40 to 50 in good health.

Details on this clonotype: A much bigger clone sits one base away, suggesting this may be a read error. The J gene is TRBJ2-5, the V gene TRBV2; no clear D gene. Germline CDR1 is SNHLY and CDR2 is FYNNEI. V was cut by 1 base and J by 4 bases, with 4 bases left in between. The CDR3 length is 12 residues. The CDR3: CASSEEGETQYF. The CDR3 bases are TGTGCCAGCAGTGAAGAGGGAGAGACCCAGTACTTC. Filled out from reference TRBV2 and TRBJ2-5, the complete variable domain reads EPEVTQTPSHQVTQMGQEVILRCVPISNHLYFYWYRQILGQKVEFLVSFYNNEISEKSEIFDDQFSVERPDGSNFTLKIRSTKLEDSAMYFCASSEEGETQYFGPGTRLLVL.

The chain uses TRBV24-1 and TRBJ2-6, with 8 bases fitting TRBD1. The CDR3 is 18 amino acids. V lost 4 bases to trimming and J lost 1 base; unmatched junction nucleotides: 8. Looked up from germline, CDR1 is KGHDR and CDR2 is SFDVKD. The CDR3 loop is CATSDPGGRFSGANVLTF. The CDR3 DNA is TGTGCCACCAGTGACCCAGGGGGCAGATTTTCTGGGGCCAACGTCCTGACTTTC.

This clonotype occurred a few times. The CDR3 loop is CASSRQMNTEAFF. The CDR3 DNA reads TGTGCCAGCAGTAGACAGATGAACACTGAAGCTTTCTTT. The chain is built from TRBV28 and TRBJ1-1; possible D gene TRBD1, 5 bases. The germline CDR1 and CDR2 sequences are MDHEN and SYDVKM. Trimming stripped 5 bases from V and 0 bases from J, with 7 bases between. The CDR3 sequence is 13 residues long. The whole variable domain, filled in from reference TRBV28 and TRBJ1-1, reads DVKVTQSSRYLVKRTGEKVFLECVQDMDHENMFWYRQDPGLGLRLIYFSYDVKMKEKGDIPEGYSVSREKKERFSLILESASTNQTSMYLCASSRQMNTEAFFGQGTRLTVV.

With regard to this clonotype: With a much larger clone just one base away, this may be a read error. The chain combines TRBV29-1 with TRBJ1-2; a weak D match, TRBD1 (6 bases). With 8 bases removed from V and 3 bases from J, the gap between germline ends came to 16 bases. This CDR3 spans 13 amino acids. Germline V gene lookup returns CDR1 SQVTM and CDR2 ANQGSEA. Here the CDR3 reads CSIKRGADYGYTF. CDR3 coding DNA: TGCAGCATAAAACGGGGGGCCGACTATGGCTACACCTTC.

This sequence joins TRBV28 and TRBJ2-7; D is uncertain. This CDR3 has 13 residues. The ends were cut back, 4 bases at V and 5 bases at J, with 12 bases in the middle. Germline V lookup: CDR1 MDHEN, CDR2 SYDVKM. The CDR3: CASSSIFRNEQYF. The CDR3 DNA is TGTGCCAGCAGTTCAATCTTCAGGAACGAGCAGTACTTC. Variable domain in full (rest from reference TRBV28 and TRBJ2-7): DVKVTQSSRYLVKRTGEKVFLECVQDMDHENMFWYRQDPGLGLRLIYFSYDVKMKEKGDIPEGYSVSREKKERFSLILESASTNQTSMYLCASSSIFRNEQYFGPGTRLTVT.

The sample holds many counts of this clonotype. The rearrangement links TRBV12-3 or TRBV12-4 to TRBJ2-1; possibly TRBD2 for D (6 bases). With 2 bases removed from V and 7 bases from J, the gap between germline ends came to 9 bases. CDR3 length: 13 residues. This CDR3 is CASSLYAGNEQFF. CDR3 DNA: TGTGCCAGCAGTTTATACGCGGGGAATGAGCAGTTCTTC.

The V call is TRBV11-3, the J call TRBJ2-1; D is uncertain. The J call is in doubt because the DNA end fits TRBJ2-7 better. Germline CDR1 reads SGHNT; CDR2 reads YENEEA. The CDR3 is made up of 12 amino acids. The chain's CDR3 is CASSLTYNEQYF. The CDR3 nucleotides are TGTGCCAGCAGCTTGACCTACAATGAGCAGTACTTC.

Concerning this clonotype itself: This could be a read error, since a much larger clone is one nucleotide away. Since the CDR3 does not end with the conserved phenylalanine or tryptophan, this likely comes from a read error. The rearrangement joins TRBV3-1 to TRBJ2-3; D not certain. Germline V gene sequence: CDR1 LGHDT, CDR2 YNNKEL (reference sequence). The CDR3 sequence is 14 residues long. V lost 0 bases and J lost 4, with 8 bases in between. This CDR3 reads CASSQDVSPDTQYV. The CDR3, as DNA: TGTGCCAGCAGCCAAGATGTAAGCCCAGATACGCAGTATGTT.

Comments on this clonotype: A much larger clone differs by one base, so this may be a read error. The chain has TRBV6-5 and TRBJ2-7; unclear D gene. The germline V gene encodes CDR1 MNHEY and CDR2 SVGAGI. The CDR3 totals 13 residues. The V end lost 9 bases, the J end lost 5 bases, and 17 bases lay between the germline ends. The CDR3 loop is CASREMGFNEQYF. For the CDR3, the DNA is TGTGCCAGTCGAGAGATGGGGTTCAACGAGCAGTACTTC.

This clonotype appeared a few times. The chain uses TRBV27 and TRBJ1-6; tentatively, D is TRBD1 (5 bases). The CDR3 loop spans 15 amino acids. Germline V gives CDR1 MNHEY, CDR2 SMNVEV (reference sequence). V shed 0 bases and J shed 8 bases, with 11 bases lying between them. CDR3 sequence reads: CASSLSRVGDSPLHF. CDR3 sequence (DNA): TGTGCCAGCAGTTTATCCAGGGTGGGGGATTCACCCCTCCACTTT.

This clonotype was seen ten or more times. The chain has TRBV27 and TRBJ2-7; TRBD2 agrees at 8 bases. Germline V gene data show CDR1 as MNHEY and CDR2 as SMNVEV (reference sequence). CDR3 size: 14 residues. Trimming at V came to 0 bases and at J to 4 bases, leaving 2 bases not matched to a gene. The CDR3 bases are TGTGCCAGCAGTTTATCTCGGGGGGGGTACGAGCAGTACTTC. Protein product: CASSLSRGGYEQYF.

J is TRBJ2-1 and V is TRBV7-2; D unresolved. Trimming removed 6 bases from V and 8 bases from J, with 8 bases in between. In germline, CDR1 is SGHTA, CDR2 FQGNSA. The CDR3 spans 11 residues. CDR3 protein: CASSSTYEQFF. DNA for the CDR3: TGTGCCAGCAGTTCAACTTATGAGCAGTTCTTC.

This clonotype was seen many times. The chain couples TRBV7-2 to TRBJ2-7, with D perhaps matching TRBD2 (6 bases). CDR3 length equals 13 residues. Germline loops: CDR1 SGHTA, CDR2 FQGNSA. Trimming took 1 base from V and 4 from J, leaving 8 bases between them. This CDR3 is CASSLGRVYEQYF. CDR3 DNA sequence: TGTGCCAGCAGCTTAGGGAGGGTTTACGAGCAGTACTTC.

A few counts support this clonotype. The chain couples TRBV6-2 or TRBV6-3 to TRBJ2-1; 7 nucleotides align to TRBD1. The CDR3 extends over 15 amino acids. Germline CDR1 reads MNHEY; CDR2 reads SVGEGT. After removal of 6 bases from V and 4 bases from J, the junction contained 9 bases not matched to a gene. CDR3 loop: CASRQGTVPYNEQFF. CDR3 in DNA: TGTGCCAGCAGGCAGGGGACAGTCCCATACAATGAGCAGTTCTTC.

A word on this clonotype: This may be a read error, as it is one base from a much larger clone. The CDR3 DNA is TGCAGCGCCGATATGACAGGGAGCGAGACCCAGTACTTC. It codes for CSADMTGSETQYF. This chain links TRBV29-1 with TRBJ2-5, with 7 bases matching TRBD1. The length of the CDR3 is 13 residues. Germline V CDR1 and CDR2: SQVTM, ANQGSEA. Germline trimming cut 7 bases from V and 5 bases from J; bases unmatched to any gene: 10.

This clonotype has only one observation. The chain links TRBV4-1 to TRBJ2-1, with D possibly TRBD2 on 5 matching bases. Trimming shortened V by 0 bases and J by 0 bases, and 12 bases separated the two germline ends. The CDR3 loop spans 17 amino acids. The germline V gene encodes CDR1 MGHRA and CDR2 YSYEKL. Here the CDR3 DNA reads TGCGCCAGCAGCCAAGATAAGCTCGCGGGCTCCTACAATGAGCAGTTCTTC. The encoded protein is CASSQDKLAGSYNEQFF.

The sample holds a few counts of this clonotype. This chain connects TRBV12-3 or TRBV12-4 to TRBJ1-2; D remains unclear. Trimming took 6 bases from V and 7 from J, leaving 15 bases between them. The CDR3 has 13 residues. The CDR3 here is CASSLSVRSGYTF. The CDR3 region has the DNA TGTGCCAGCAGCCTATCAGTGCGGTCTGGCTACACCTTC.

This clonotype was seen ten or more times. The chain carries TRBV7-9 and TRBJ2-1; D unclear. V was shortened by 2 bases and J by 2 bases, with 13 bases between the two germline ends. CDR1 and CDR2 from the germline V gene are SEHNR and FQNEAQ (reference sequence). This CDR3 is built from 16 residues. For the CDR3, the DNA is TGTGCCAGCAGCTTAAATGAAGGGAAGACCTACAATGAGCAGTTCTTC. This translates into CASSLNEGKTYNEQFF. The full variable domain, rest sourced from reference TRBV7-9 and TRBJ2-1, is DTGVSQNPRHKITKRGQNVTFRCDPISEHNRLYWYRQTLGQGPEFLTYFQNEAQLEKSRLLSDRFSAERPKGSFSTLEIQRTEQGDSAMYLCASSLNEGKTYNEQFFGPGTRLTVL.

V gene TRBV5-1 combines with J gene TRBJ2-1; the match to TRBD1 covers 10 bases. The trim removed 9 bases at V and 8 bases at J, leaving 8 bases unmatched. The CDR3 sequence is 13 residues long. The germline CDR1 and CDR2 sequences are SGHRS and YFSETQ. DNA of the CDR3: TGCGCCACCTCGGACAGGGGGGGCGATGAGCAGTTCTTC. The encoded protein is CATSDRGGDEQFF.

V is TRBV24-1 and J is TRBJ2-1, with unresolved D. CDR1 is KGHDR and CDR2 is SFDVKD in the germline V gene. The V end lost 3 bases, the J end lost 4 bases, and 3 bases lay between the germline ends. The CDR3 spans 12 residues. CDR3 DNA: TGTGCCACCAGTGATACGTACAATGAGCAGTTCTTC. It translates to CATSDTYNEQFF.

The chain carries TRBV7-2 and TRBJ1-2; 10 bases agree with TRBD1. CDR1 is SGHTA, CDR2 FQGNSA, per germline. Trimming cost V 5 bases and J 5 bases; bases outside gene matches: 5. The CDR3 has 14 amino acids. The CDR3 spells CASSRQGAEYGYTF. The CDR3 DNA sequence: TGTGCCAGCAGCCGACAGGGGGCTGAGTATGGCTACACCTTC.

CDR3 DNA sequence: TGTGCCAGCAGCCAAGGAGGACCGGGGAGCTCCTACAATGAGCAGTTCTTC. It translates to CASSQGGPGSSYNEQFF. This chain joins TRBV4-2 and TRBJ2-1, with a possible D match to TRBD2 (5 bases). The CDR3 has 17 amino acids. From germline, CDR1 is LGHNA and CDR2 YNFKEQ. The ends were cut back, 1 base at V and 0 bases at J, with 13 bases in the middle.

This clonotype appeared a few times. This chain uses TRBV10-3 with TRBJ1-5; D possibly corresponds to TRBD1 (5 bases). Looked up from germline, CDR1 is ENHRY and CDR2 is SYGVKD. Trimming removed 5 bases at V and 1 base at J, with 21 bases between. The CDR3 covers 18 residues. The CDR3 DNA reads TGTGCCATCAGTCTAACTCGGGACCCTACGGGGAGCAATCAGCCCCAGCATTTT. It specifies CAISLTRDPTGSNQPQHF.

The rearrangement joins TRBV5-1 to TRBJ1-6; 12 bases are shared with TRBD1. This CDR3 comprises 15 residues. Germline V gene sequence: CDR1 SGHRS, CDR2 YFSETQ. J gave up 8 bases and V 4 bases, and 4 bases lay outside the gene matches. The CDR3 region has the DNA TGCGCCAGCAGCAAGGGGGACAGGGGGCATTCACCCCTCCACTTT. This codes for CASSKGDRGHSPLHF.

This clonotype has more than one count but fewer than ten. The gene calls are TRBV7-2 and TRBJ2-7, with TRBD2 as a possible D gene (5 bases). Trimming took 3 bases from V and 2 from J, leaving 17 bases between them. Germline assignment: CDR1 SGHTA and CDR2 FQGNSA. This CDR3 spans 16 amino acids. The CDR3 DNA reads TGTGCCAGCAGCTTGAACTCGGAAGGGAGACCCTACGAGCAGTACTTC. Its protein is CASSLNSEGRPYEQYF.

This clonotype came up a few times. The chain joins TRBV4-2 to TRBJ1-2; perhaps TRBD1 as D (6 bases). This CDR3 is built from 15 residues. Germline assignment: CDR1 LGHNA and CDR2 YNFKEQ. V shed 0 bases and J shed 8 bases, with 16 bases lying between them. The CDR3 DNA is TGTGCCAGCAGCCAAGATACGGGGTCAGGGGTGGGCTACACCTTC. This codes for CASSQDTGSGVGYTF.

Notes on this clonotype: One end of the junction varies from germline; a read error may be responsible. The CDR3 sequence: CTSSLGGDLPHTEAFF. CDR3 sequence (DNA): TGTACCAGCAGCTTGGGTGGGGATCTCCCCCACACTGAAGCTTTCTTT. The chain links TRBV7-9 to TRBJ1-1; no reliable D call. Germline values: CDR1 SEHNR, CDR2 FQNEAQ (reference sequence). The CDR3 totals 16 residues.